This T cell receptor (beta chain) was recorded in a study of beta chain features in type 1 diabetes. Findings and limits, study-wide: Significant though moderate, a shortening of TCRB CDR3s appeared in all four CD4+ subsets of Type 1 diabetes patients.

On average, the one heparinised blood draw given by each donor was approximately 100 mL. The isolated RNA, all of it, was reverse transcribed, so expressed TCRB transcripts were what got sequenced. Clones were sequenced by immunoSEQ multiplex PCR, and TCRdb holds only the in-frame ones, with some missing. The sample contains hundreds of thousands of clones, more than 12% of which appear only once. CDR3 length: 14 residues. From germline, CDR1 is SGHTA and CDR2 FQGNSA. The germline V and J ends were trimmed by 6 bases and 6 bases, with 18 bases remaining between them. With regard to this clone: Its specificity is not known.

Sequencing was carried out using naive CD4+ T cells from blood. The sequence came from a man aged 18 to 30 with type 1 diabetes. The rearrangement uses TRBV7-2 and TRBJ2-7, with D unresolved. The CDR3, as DNA: TGTGCCAGCAGATCCGGGTGGAGCGTGGGCGAGCAGTACTTC. Protein sequence: CASRSGWSVGEQYF. Filled out from reference TRBV7-2 and TRBJ2-7, the complete variable domain reads GAGVSQSPSNKVTEKGKDVELRCDPISGHTALYWYRQSLGQGLEFLIYFQGNSAPDKSGLPSDRFSAERTGGSVSTLTIQRTQQEDSAVYLCASRSGWSVGEQYFGPGTRLTVT.